These T cell receptor beta chains were read from a single sample in a study of blood T cell repertoires in COVID-19. Generated by immunoSEQ multiplex PCR, the TCRdb table keeps only in-frame clones and is missing some. Of 190,000 or so clones in the sample, approximately 88% were seen once. What was sequenced was PBMCs or T cells enriched from blood (not recorded which). The receptors here all came from a woman between 18 and 29 years old who had recovered from COVID-19. Each CDR3 is given with its conserved first and last residue. Fields, in order: clone size, D gene, J gene, V gene, CDR3 DNA, CDR3 protein. D genes are given only for firm matches. Some rows mark clone size as missing; the rest say once, few, many or name a class of expanded clone.

>NA|NA|TRBJ1-4|TRBV28
TGTGCCAGCAGTTTACAGAACACGGAAAAACTGTTTTTT
CASSLQNTEKLFF
>once|NA|TRBJ1-5|TRBV19
TGTGCCACGTCTCTGGGGGGGAGCAATCAGCCCCAGCATTTT
CATSLGGSNQPQHF
>NA|TRBD1|TRBJ1-1|TRBV10-3
TGTGCCATCAGGGGACAGGGGAACACTGAAGCTTTCTTT
CAIRGQGNTEAFF
>NA|NA|TRBJ2-5|TRBV9
TGTGCCAGCAGCGTAGATGGTGGTGGGGGGGCCGGTGAGACCCAGTACTTC
CASSVDGGGGAGETQYF
>NA|TRBD1|TRBJ1-5|TRBV10-3
TGTGCCATCAGTGAAGAGGACAGGCTTTACCAGCCCCAGCATTTT
CAISEEDRLYQPQHF
>NA|NA|TRBJ1-1|TRBV7-8
TGTGCCAGCAGCTTAGCGCGGGGGAGCACACCTGAAGCTTTCTTT
CASSLARGSTPEAFF
>NA|NA|TRBJ1-2|TRBV6-5
TGTGCCAGCAGCTTCAGGGGTAACTATGGCTACACCTTC
CASSFRGNYGYTF
>once|NA|TRBJ2-5|TRBV6-5
TGTGCCAGCAGTCCCGGACTTTGGGCGGAGACCCAGTACTTC
CASSPGLWAETQYF
>once|NA|TRBJ1-2|TRBV9
TGTGCCAGCAGCCCCCAGACAGATTTTAACTATGGCTACACCTTC
CASSPQTDFNYGYTF
>few|NA|TRBJ1-4|TRBV7-9
TGTGCCAGCAGCTTAGGAAGGGGAACGACTAATGAAAAACTGTTTTTT
CASSLGRGTTNEKLFF
>NA|NA|TRBJ1-2|TRBV5-1
TGCGCCAGCAGATACAGGGCCGGGGACTATGGCTACACCTTC
CASRYRAGDYGYTF
>NA|NA|TRBJ2-1|TRBV5-1
TGCGCCAGCAGCGGGGGGAGTTCCTACAATGAGCAGTTCTTC
CASSGGSSYNEQFF
>NA|NA|TRBJ1-1|TRBV6-5
TGTGCCAGCAGTCCCATGAACACTGAAGCTTTCTTT
CASSPMNTEAFF
>NA|NA|TRBJ1-4|TRBV5-1
TGCGCCAGCAGCTTGGCCTTGAGGGGGTCGGAAAAACTGTTTTTT
CASSLALRGSEKLFF
>NA|NA|TRBJ1-1|TRBV13
TGTGCCAGCAGTAAACAGGGATATGAAGCTTTCTTT
CASSKQGYEAFF
>NA|NA|TRBJ2-7|TRBV2
TGTGCCAGCAGTGTGGCTGGACAGATTACCTACGAGCAGTACTTC
CASSVAGQITYEQYF
>NA|TRBD1|TRBJ2-7|TRBV2
TGTGCCAGCAGTGAAGGGACAGGGGTGGCCTACGAGCAGTACTTC
CASSEGTGVAYEQYF
>NA|NA|TRBJ2-3|TRBV7-8
TGTGCCAGCAGCTTTCCTACGGTGCGGGGCACAGATACGCAGTATTTT
CASSFPTVRGTDTQYF
>NA|NA|TRBJ1-3|TRBV6-5
TGTGCCAGCAGTTCGACGACTGGCTCTGGAAACACCATATATTTT
CASSSTTGSGNTIYF
>NA|TRBD1|TRBJ2-3|TRBV10-3
TGTGCCATCAGCAACACCCTCAGACAGGGCTCTAGCACAGATACGCAGTATTTT
CAISNTLRQGSSTDTQYF
>NA|NA|TRBJ1-3|TRBV19
TGTGCCAGTAGTCCCAACGGGATCTCTGGAAACACCATATATTTT
CASSPNGISGNTIYF
>NA|NA|TRBJ2-1|TRBV28
TGTGCCAGCTCGGGCAATGAGCAGTTCTTC
CASSGNEQFF
>NA|TRBD1|TRBJ1-1|TRBV5-1
TGCGCCAGCAGCTTGAGGGGACAGGGAGTGTCAGGCACTGAAGCTTTCTTT
CASSLRGQGVSGTEAFF
>NA|NA|TRBJ2-7|TRBV11-2
TGTGCCAGCAGCTGGAGCTCCTACGAGCAGTACTTC
CASSWSSYEQYF
>NA|TRBD2|TRBJ2-1|TRBV28
TGTGCCAGCAGTTTACTCCGGGGGGAGATCAATGAGCAGTTCTTC
CASSLLRGEINEQFF
>NA|TRBD1|TRBJ1-6|TRBV28
TGTGCCAGCAGTTGGACAGGGGCAGGCTCACCCCTCCACTTT
CASSWTGAGSPLHF